This T cell receptor beta chain was observed in a study of blood T cell repertoires in COVID-19. The wider study: From the United States, Italy and Spain came samples of acute and convalescent COVID-19.

Profiled with immunoSEQ multiplex PCR; TCRdb holds only in-frame clones, not every one. The sample has roughly 320,000 clones, 65% to 90% seen once; the top ten hold roughly 7%. Trimming cost V 4 bases and J 7 bases, with 14 bases left between them. The CDR3 loop spans 14 amino acids. Looked up from germline, CDR1 is SGHNT and CDR2 is YENEEA. The sample consisted of peripheral blood. This TCR came from a human donor in a cohort sampled during active COVID-19. The V gene is TRBV11-3, the J gene TRBJ2-1, with a possible D match to TRBD1 (6 bases). The CDR3 DNA is TGTGCCAGCAGCTCGGGACAAAGGCGGAATGAGCAGTTCTTC. It translates to CASSSGQRRNEQFF.